This TCR beta chain was identified during a study of T cells in localized non-small cell lung cancer. Whole-study results and caveats: One tumor region alone was sequenced, and heterogeneity therefore remains possible.

Assay: immunoSEQ multiplex PCR; the TCRdb copy retains only in-frame clones and omits some. In the table there are some 30,000 clones, 87% of which are singletons. The sample holds one count of this clone. Its antigen is unidentified. Germline V gives CDR1 SGHTA, CDR2 FQGTGA. V was trimmed by 4 bases and J by 5 bases, leaving 24 bases between them. The CDR3 is made up of 17 amino acids. The rearrangement joins TRBV7-3 to TRBJ2-7; TRBD2 is a possible D gene (5 bases). This receptor was obtained from a man aged 40 to 69 with stage III lung adenocarcinoma. Sequencing was performed on peripheral blood mononuclear cells, taken before any cancer treatment. The CDR3 spells CASSSLPVSPAGDEQYF. The CDR3 DNA reads TGTGCCAGCAGCTCCCTCCCAGTCAGCCCGGCCGGGGACGAGCAGTACTTC.